Listed below are T cell receptor beta chains from one sample, sequenced in a study of blood T cells in healthy people across ages. TCRdb itself ran the 5' RACE reads through MiXCR, one entry per CDR3 protein. The sample lists 700,000 or so distinct CDR3 sequences; about 43% were seen once. The sequenced sample was blood. These receptors came from an older man in good health. Each CDR3 is given with its conserved first and last residue. The D gene is left open where the match is weak. Rows may omit the clone size; those that give it use once, few, many or a size class.

V gene,J gene,CDR3 length,clone size,D gene,CDR3 protein,CDR3 DNA
TRBV12-5,TRBJ2-7,15,.,.,CASGSGLGSYNEQYF,TGTGCTAGTGGTAGCGGTTTGGGCTCCTACAATGAGCAGTACTTC
TRBV19,TRBJ2-3,14,few,.,CASSSLTSTDTQYF,TGTGCCAGTAGTAGCCTCACTAGCACAGATACGCAGTATTTT
TRBV4-1,TRBJ2-1,15,.,.,CASSQEGNSYNEQFF,TGCGCCAGCAGCCAAGAGGGGAACTCCTACAATGAGCAGTTCTTC
TRBV7-9,TRBJ2-1,13,.,.,CASSLDGAGQQFF,TGTGCCAGCAGCTTAGACGGGGCGGGCCAGCAGTTCTTC
TRBV20-1,TRBJ2-2,16,.,.,CSARGVWGGETGELFF,TGCAGTGCTAGAGGAGTTTGGGGTGGCGAAACCGGGGAGCTGTTTTTT
TRBV20-1,TRBJ2-7,13,few,.,CSATTGTTYEQYF,TGCAGTGCTACCACCGGGACCACCTACGAGCAGTACTTC
TRBV7-2,TRBJ2-5,16,.,TRBD2,CASSFVSGRVTSEQYF,TGTGCCAGCAGCTTTGTTAGCGGGAGGGTTACAAGTGAGCAGTACTTC
TRBV29-1,TRBJ2-7,10,many,.,CSVGQDQQYF,TGCAGCGTTGGACAGGACCAGCAGTACTTC
TRBV29-1,TRBJ1-2,12,few,.,CSVDTGSYGYTF,TGCAGCGTAGACACAGGGTCCTATGGCTACACCTTC
TRBV9,TRBJ2-7,18,.,.,CASSVGRSGGDPLPEQYF,TGTGCCAGCAGCGTTGGACGGTCAGGGGGGGATCCCCTTCCCGAGCAGTACTTC
TRBV6-5,TRBJ1-5,13,.,.,CASSASFGQPQHF,TGTGCCAGCAGTGCCTCCTTCGGTCAGCCCCAGCATTTT
TRBV4-3,TRBJ2-7,17,.,TRBD1,CASSQIAGTGAYNEQYF,TGCGCCAGCAGCCAAATTGCCGGGACAGGGGCCTACAATGAGCAGTACTTC
TRBV29-1,TRBJ2-2,16,.,TRBD2,CSAKRTSGGLGGELFF,TGCAGCGCAAAAAGGACTAGCGGAGGCCTCGGCGGGGAGCTGTTTTTT
TRBV12-3/TRBV12-4,TRBJ2-2,15,.,.,CASAPSGSNTGELFF,TGTGCCAGCGCTCCGTCGGGATCGAACACCGGGGAGCTGTTTTTT
TRBV21-1,TRBJ2-7,21,.,.,CVSSKEGADRDWAAASYEQYF,TGTGTCAGCAGCAAAGAAGGCGCTGACAGGGACTGGGCCGCTGCCTCCTACGAGCAGTACTTC
TRBV7-8,TRBJ2-1,15,many,TRBD2,CASSFTSGEYNEQFF,TGTGCCAGCAGCTTTACTAGCGGGGAGTACAATGAGCAGTTCTTC
TRBV14,TRBJ2-5,17,.,.,CASSQVASRLLLETQYF,TGTGCCAGCAGCCAAGTGGCGTCGCGCCTCCTCCTAGAGACCCAGTACTTC
TRBV29-1,TRBJ1-1,13,.,TRBD1,CSVVTGTVTEAFF,TGCAGCGTTGTGACAGGGACCGTCACTGAAGCTTTCTTT
TRBV12-5,TRBJ2-1,16,few,TRBD2,CASGLLAGVGYNEQFF,TGTGCTAGTGGTCTCTTAGCGGGAGTGGGATACAATGAGCAGTTCTTC
TRBV5-1,TRBJ2-7,15,.,TRBD2,CASSGGTSGVYEQYF,TGCGCCAGCAGCGGCGGGACTAGCGGGGTGTACGAGCAGTACTTC
TRBV6-2/TRBV6-3,TRBJ2-1,16,.,.,CASSYPSASSYNEQFF,TGTGCCAGCAGTTACCCTAGCGCTAGCTCCTACAATGAGCAGTTCTTC
TRBV9,TRBJ1-2,14,.,TRBD1,CASSVAQGLGGYTF,TGTGCCAGCAGCGTAGCACAGGGGTTAGGTGGCTACACCTTC
TRBV5-6,TRBJ2-3,17,few,.,CASSLGVVGRFKDTQYF,TGTGCCAGCAGCTTGGGTGTGGTCGGACGGTTTAAAGATACGCAGTATTTT
TRBV21-1,TRBJ2-7,12,.,.,CAINREGYEQYF,TGTGCCATCAACAGGGAGGGATACGAGCAGTACTTC